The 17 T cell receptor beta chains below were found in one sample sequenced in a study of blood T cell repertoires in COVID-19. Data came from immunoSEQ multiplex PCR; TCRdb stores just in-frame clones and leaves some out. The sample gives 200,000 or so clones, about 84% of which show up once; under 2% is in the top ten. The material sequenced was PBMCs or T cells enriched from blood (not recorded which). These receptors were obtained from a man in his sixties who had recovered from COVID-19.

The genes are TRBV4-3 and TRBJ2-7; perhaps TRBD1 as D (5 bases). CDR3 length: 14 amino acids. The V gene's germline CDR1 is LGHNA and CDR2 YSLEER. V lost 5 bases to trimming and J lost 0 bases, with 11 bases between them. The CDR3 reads CASSEGAVSYEQYF. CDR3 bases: TGCGCCAGCAGCGAAGGGGCAGTCTCCTACGAGCAGTACTTC.

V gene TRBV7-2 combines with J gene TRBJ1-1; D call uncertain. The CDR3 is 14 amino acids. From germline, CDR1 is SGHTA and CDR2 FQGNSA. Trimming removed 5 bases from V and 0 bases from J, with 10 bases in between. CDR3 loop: CASSLVTLNTEAFF. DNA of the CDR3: TGTGCCAGCAGCCTAGTGACACTGAACACTGAAGCTTTCTTT.

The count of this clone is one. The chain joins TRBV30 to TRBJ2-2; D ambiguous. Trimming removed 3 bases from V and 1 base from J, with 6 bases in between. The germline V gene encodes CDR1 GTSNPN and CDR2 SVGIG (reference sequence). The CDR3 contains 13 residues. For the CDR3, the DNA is TGTGCCTGGAGGCCCAGGAACACCGGGGAGCTGTTTTTT. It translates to CAWRPRNTGELFF.

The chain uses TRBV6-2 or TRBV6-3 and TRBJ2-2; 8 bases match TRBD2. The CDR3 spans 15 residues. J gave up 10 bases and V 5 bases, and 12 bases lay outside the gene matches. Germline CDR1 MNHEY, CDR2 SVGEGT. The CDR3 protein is CASSGPRGGHPELFF. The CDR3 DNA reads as TGTGCCAGCAGTGGCCCCCGGGGGGGCCATCCGGAGCTGTTTTTT.

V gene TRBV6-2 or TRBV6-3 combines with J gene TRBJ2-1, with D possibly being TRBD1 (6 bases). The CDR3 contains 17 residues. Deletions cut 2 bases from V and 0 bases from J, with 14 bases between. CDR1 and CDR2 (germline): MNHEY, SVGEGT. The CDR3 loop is CASSYRDGQSSYNEQFF. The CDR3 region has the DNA TGTGCCAGCAGTTACCGCGACGGACAGAGCTCCTACAATGAGCAGTTCTTC.

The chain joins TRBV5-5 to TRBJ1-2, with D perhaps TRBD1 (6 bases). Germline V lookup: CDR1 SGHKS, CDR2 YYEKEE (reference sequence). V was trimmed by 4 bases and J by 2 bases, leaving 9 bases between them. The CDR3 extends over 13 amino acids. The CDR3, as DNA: TGTGCCAGCAGCCCAGGACAGAACTATGGCTACACCTTC. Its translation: CASSPGQNYGYTF.

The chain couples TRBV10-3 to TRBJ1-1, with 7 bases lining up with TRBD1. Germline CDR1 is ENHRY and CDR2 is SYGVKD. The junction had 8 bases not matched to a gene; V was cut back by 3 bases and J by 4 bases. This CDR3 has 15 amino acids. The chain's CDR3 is CAISDLGGKSTEAFF. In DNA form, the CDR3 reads TGTGCCATCAGTGACTTAGGGGGCAAGAGCACTGAAGCTTTCTTT.

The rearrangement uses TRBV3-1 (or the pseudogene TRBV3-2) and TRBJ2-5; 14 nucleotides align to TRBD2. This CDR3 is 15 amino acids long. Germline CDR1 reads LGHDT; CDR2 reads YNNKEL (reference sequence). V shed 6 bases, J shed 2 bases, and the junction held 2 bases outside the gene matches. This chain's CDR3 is CASRRLAGGQETQYF. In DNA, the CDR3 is TGTGCCAGCAGAAGACTAGCGGGGGGGCAAGAGACCCAGTACTTC.

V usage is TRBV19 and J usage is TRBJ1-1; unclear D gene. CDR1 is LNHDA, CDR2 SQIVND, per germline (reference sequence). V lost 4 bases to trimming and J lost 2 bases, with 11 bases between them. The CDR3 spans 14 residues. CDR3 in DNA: TGTGCCAGTAGTACGAGGAAAGCAAACACTGAAGCTTTCTTT. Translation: CASSTRKANTEAFF. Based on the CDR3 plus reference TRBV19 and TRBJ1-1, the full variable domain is DGGITQSPKYLFRKEGQNVTLSCEQNLNHDAMYWYRQDPGQGLRLIYYSQIVNDFQKGDIAEGYSVSREKKESFPLTVTSAQKNPTAFYLCASSTRKANTEAFFGQGTRLTVV.

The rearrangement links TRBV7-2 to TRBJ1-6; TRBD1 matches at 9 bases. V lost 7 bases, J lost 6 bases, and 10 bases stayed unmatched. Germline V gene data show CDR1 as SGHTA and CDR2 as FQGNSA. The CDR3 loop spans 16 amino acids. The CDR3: CASTGGSGQGNSPLHF. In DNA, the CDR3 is TGTGCCAGCACCGGAGGGTCGGGACAGGGTAATTCACCCCTCCACTTT. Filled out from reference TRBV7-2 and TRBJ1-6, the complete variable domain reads GAGVSQSPSNKVTEKGKDVELRCDPISGHTALYWYRQSLGQGLEFLIYFQGNSAPDKSGLPSDRFSAERTGGSVSTLTIQRTQQEDSAVYLCASTGGSGQGNSPLHFGNGTRLTVT.

The CDR3 region has the DNA TGTGCCAGCAGTTTTGGGGGCGGCAACTATGGCTACACCTTC. Amino acids: CASSFGGGNYGYTF. The chain is built from TRBV28 and TRBJ1-2; D might be TRBD1 (6 bases). The CDR3 is made up of 14 amino acids. V was cut by 3 bases and J by 2 bases, with 10 bases left in between. Germline V CDR1 and CDR2: MDHEN, SYDVKM.

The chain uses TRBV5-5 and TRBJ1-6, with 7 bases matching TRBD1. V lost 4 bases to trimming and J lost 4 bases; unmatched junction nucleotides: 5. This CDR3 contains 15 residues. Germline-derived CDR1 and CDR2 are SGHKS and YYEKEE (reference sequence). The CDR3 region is CASSTLQGYNSPLHF. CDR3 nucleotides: TGTGCCAGCAGCACTTTACAGGGGTATAATTCACCCCTCCACTTT.

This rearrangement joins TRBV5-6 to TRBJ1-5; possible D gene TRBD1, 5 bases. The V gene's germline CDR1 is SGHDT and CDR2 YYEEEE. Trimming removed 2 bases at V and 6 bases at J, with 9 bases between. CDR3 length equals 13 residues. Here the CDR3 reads CASSFGGGQPQHF. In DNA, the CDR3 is TGTGCCAGCAGCTTCGGGGGAGGTCAGCCCCAGCATTTT.

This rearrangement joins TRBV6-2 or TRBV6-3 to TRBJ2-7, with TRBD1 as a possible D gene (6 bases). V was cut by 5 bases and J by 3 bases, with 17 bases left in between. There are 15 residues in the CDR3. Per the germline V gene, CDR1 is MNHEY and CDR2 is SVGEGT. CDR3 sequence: CASSQYRDKSYEQYF. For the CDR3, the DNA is TGTGCCAGCAGTCAGTACCGGGACAAGAGCTACGAGCAGTACTTC.

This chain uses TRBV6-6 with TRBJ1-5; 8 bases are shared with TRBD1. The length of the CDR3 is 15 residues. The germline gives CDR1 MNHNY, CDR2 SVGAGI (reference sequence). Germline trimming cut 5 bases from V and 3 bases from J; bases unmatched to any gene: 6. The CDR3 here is CASSSRQGNNQPQHF. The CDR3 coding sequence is TGTGCCAGCAGTAGCAGACAGGGGAACAATCAGCCCCAGCATTTT.

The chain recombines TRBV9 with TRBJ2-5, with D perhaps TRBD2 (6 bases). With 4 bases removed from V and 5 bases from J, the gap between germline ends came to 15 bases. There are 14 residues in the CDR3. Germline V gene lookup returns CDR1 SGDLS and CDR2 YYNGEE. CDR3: CASSPPGDWETQYF. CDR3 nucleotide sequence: TGTGCCAGCAGCCCACCGGGGGATTGGGAGACCCAGTACTTC.

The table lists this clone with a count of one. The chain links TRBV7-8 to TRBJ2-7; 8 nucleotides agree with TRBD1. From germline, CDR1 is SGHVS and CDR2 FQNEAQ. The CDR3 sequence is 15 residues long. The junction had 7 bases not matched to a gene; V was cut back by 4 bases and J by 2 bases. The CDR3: CASSSGTGFTYEQYF. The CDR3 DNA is TGTGCCAGCAGCTCTGGGACAGGTTTTACCTACGAGCAGTACTTC.